This note documents a single TCR beta chain sequence. Antigen unknown. The data are from a study of T-cell memory formation after mild COVID-19. The study's findings and limits: The SARS-CoV-2 specificity of second-wave clones reaching peak at day 37 remained unverified.

Amplification by 5'RACE using constant-segment primers produced TCR alpha and TCR beta cDNA libraries that carried sample barcodes and UMIs. TCRdb used MiXCR to reprocess the 5' RACE reads, holding one entry per CDR3 protein. The data contain more than 250,000 distinct CDR3 sequences, 16% of them singletons. This clonotype was sampled from a man aged 18 to 30 who had mild COVID-19 (a few samples of this study predate the infection). Cell type and time point are not known. Sequencing used PBMCs or a T cell subset sorted from them (not recorded which).

The CDR3 coding sequence is TGCAGTGCTAGTCGTCCGGGACTGTACTACGAGCAGTACTTC. This gives the protein CSASRPGLYYEQYF. This chain uses TRBV20-1 with TRBJ2-7, with a weak D call TRBD2 (6 bases). The CDR3 runs to 14 residues. Trimming stripped 3 bases from V and 3 bases from J, with 15 bases between. CDR1 DFQATT and CDR2 SNEGSKA come from the germline V gene (reference sequence).